Shown below are 24 T cell receptor beta chains from a single sample sequenced in a study of OX40 agonist ivuxolimab in advanced cancers. The assay was immunoSEQ multiplex PCR, and TCRdb's table has in-frame clones only and misses some. Seen here are 25,000 to 35,000 clones, roughly 88% observed once, and the top ten hold 25%. The input for sequencing was CD4+ or CD8+ T cells sorted from blood, taken in a trial of the OX40 agonist ivuxolimab. The receptors were sampled from an adult with an advanced solid tumor such as melanoma, head and neck, liver or kidney cancer.

The V and J genes are TRBV2 and TRBJ2-7; 9 nucleotides match TRBD1. V shed 1 base and J 3 bases; nucleotides not matched to a gene: 1. The CDR3 length is 14 residues. Germline CDR1 is SNHLY and CDR2 is FYNNEI. The CDR3 nucleotides read TGTGCCAGCAGTGAAGGGACAGGGGTCTACGAGCAGTACTTC. Its protein is CASSEGTGVYEQYF.

The chain combines TRBV6-6 with TRBJ2-7; D gene ambiguous. V shed 5 bases and J shed 3 bases, with 5 bases lying between them. Per germline, CDR1 MNHNY and CDR2 SVGAGI (reference sequence). The CDR3 consists of 11 residues. The CDR3 loop is CASSNNYEQYF. Written as DNA, the CDR3 is TGTGCCAGCAGTAATAACTACGAGCAGTACTTC.

The chain is built from TRBV6-5 and TRBJ1-5; D is unresolved. Germline V lookup: CDR1 MNHEY, CDR2 SVGAGI. CDR3 length equals 13 residues. Trimming took off 8 bases at V and 10 bases at J, with 18 bases between the two ends. In nucleotides, the CDR3 is TGTGCCAGCGGCCCGACCCTGAGGCAACCCCAGCATTTT. This codes for CASGPTLRQPQHF.

This chain links TRBV7-6 with TRBJ2-5; D unclear. The V gene lost 1 base and the J gene lost 5 bases, with 14 bases spanning the gap. The V gene's germline CDR1 is SGHVS and CDR2 FNYEAQ. The CDR3 is 15 residues long. DNA for the CDR3: TGTGCCAGCAGCTTAGGGTTCGGTCCGCAGGAGACCCAGTACTTC. This encodes CASSLGFGPQETQYF.

The V call is TRBV12-5, the J call TRBJ2-7, with D perhaps TRBD1 or TRBD2 (5 bases each). Trimming cost V 6 bases and J 6 bases, with 18 bases left between them. This CDR3 is built from 14 residues. The germline gives CDR1 LGHNT, CDR2 FRNRAP. The CDR3 bases are TGTGCTAGTGGGGGGCACGAGGGTATTCCCGAGCAGTACTTC. This gives the protein CASGGHEGIPEQYF. Supplemented by reference TRBV12-5 and TRBJ2-7, the full variable domain reads DARVTQTPRHKVTEMGQEVTMRCQPILGHNTVFWYRQTMMQGLELLAYFRNRAPLDDSGMPKDRFSAEMPDATLATLKIQPSEPRDSAVYFCASGGHEGIPEQYFGPGTRLTVT.

This chain links TRBV30 with TRBJ2-7; D may correspond to TRBD1 or TRBD2 (5 bases each). CDR1 is GTSNPN and CDR2 is SVGIG in the germline V gene (reference sequence). The CDR3 covers 11 residues. The V and J ends lost 8 bases and 6 bases respectively, with 14 bases between them. In DNA, the CDR3 is TGTGCCCGGGGTGGTGGGACCGAGCAGTACTTC. This codes for CARGGGTEQYF.

The chain is built from TRBV6-5 and TRBJ2-2; the match to TRBD1 covers 9 bases. CDR1 is MNHEY and CDR2 is SVGAGI in the germline V gene. J gave up 8 bases and V 6 bases, and 7 bases lay outside the gene matches. The CDR3 runs to 14 residues. This CDR3 is CASSLGQGFGELFF. Here the CDR3 DNA reads TGTGCCAGCAGCCTGGGACAGGGCTTTGGGGAGCTGTTTTTT.

The table lists this clone with a few counts. V gene TRBV30 combines with J gene TRBJ2-1; the D is unclear. The CDR3 runs to 16 residues. Per germline, CDR1 GTSNPN and CDR2 SVGIG (reference sequence). V lost 1 base and J 0 bases, leaving 13 bases between the germline ends. CDR3 in amino acids: CAWSDPYVPSYNEQFF. CDR3 sequence (DNA): TGTGCCTGGAGTGACCCGTACGTTCCCTCCTACAATGAGCAGTTCTTC. Full variable domain (missing parts from reference TRBV30 and TRBJ2-1): SQTIHQWPATLVQPVGSPLSLECTVEGTSNPNLYWYRQAAGRGLQLLFYSVGIGQISSEVPQNLSASRPQDRQFILSSKKLLLSDSGFYLCAWSDPYVPSYNEQFFGPGTRLTVL.

The rearrangement links TRBV9 to TRBJ2-1; D is unclear. In germline, CDR1 is SGDLS, CDR2 YYNGEE. The CDR3 has 12 amino acids. Trimming removed 0 bases from V and 6 bases from J, with 4 bases in between. The CDR3 reads CASSVGFNEQFF. In DNA form, the CDR3 reads TGTGCCAGCAGCGTAGGGTTCAATGAGCAGTTCTTC. The full variable domain, its missing parts supplied by reference TRBV9 and TRBJ2-1, is DSGVTQTPKHLITATGQRVTLRCSPRSGDLSVYWYQQSLDQGLQFLIQYYNGEERAKGNILERFSAQQFPDLHSELNLSSLELGDSALYFCASSVGFNEQFFGPGTRLTVL.

V gene TRBV19 combines with J gene TRBJ2-1; D is perhaps TRBD1 (6 bases). Germline V gives CDR1 LNHDA, CDR2 SQIVND (reference sequence). This CDR3 region has 13 residues. Between the trimmed V and J ends, which lost 5 bases and 8 bases, there was a span of 13 bases. The CDR3 DNA sequence: TGTGCCAGTAGTCCACAGGGTTGGGATGAGCAGTTCTTC. Translated: CASSPQGWDEQFF.

The chain employs TRBV6-5 and TRBJ2-7, with TRBD2 matching 11 bases. Unmatched junction bases numbered 2, after V lost 4 bases and J lost 3 bases. The CDR3 extends over 14 amino acids. Germline CDR1 reads MNHEY; CDR2 reads SVGAGI. In DNA form, the CDR3 reads TGTGCCAGCAGTTCGGGGACTAGCGGCTACGAGCAGTACTTC. Protein: CASSSGTSGYEQYF.

V usage is TRBV6-1 and J usage is TRBJ2-7; D is tentatively TRBD1 or TRBD2 (5 bases each). The CDR3 is 14 residues long. The germline V gene encodes CDR1 MNHNS and CDR2 SASEGT. The V end was cut by 1 base, the J end by 4 bases, with 11 bases between. The CDR3 reads CASSEVGGRYEQYF. Written as DNA, the CDR3 is TGTGCCAGCAGTGAAGTTGGGGGTCGGTACGAGCAGTACTTC.

This clone was recorded once. V is TRBV10-2 and J is TRBJ2-7; weak D call: TRBD1 (6 bases). Trimming took off 10 bases at V and 0 bases at J, with 16 bases between the two ends. The CDR3 totals 14 residues. Germline lookup yields CDR1 WSHSY and CDR2 SAAADI. CDR3 sequence (DNA): TGCGCCACTCTCCCTCCGGACAGCTCCTACGAGCAGTACTTC. Translation gives CATLPPDSSYEQYF.

The genes are TRBV5-8 and TRBJ1-4; D unclear. This CDR3 contains 13 residues. CDR1 and CDR2 from the germline V gene are SGHTS and YDEGEE. Trimming shortened V by 6 bases and J by 8 bases, and 14 bases separated the two germline ends. CDR3 sequence (DNA): TGTGCCAGCACCGAAACGATTAGGGAAAAACTGTTTTTT. Translated, it gives CASTETIREKLFF.

This chain uses TRBV28 with TRBJ2-7; 9 positions match TRBD2. The length of the CDR3 is 15 residues. V lost 5 bases, J lost 0 bases, and 5 bases stayed unmatched. Germline V gene data show CDR1 as MDHEN and CDR2 as SYDVKM. CDR3 bases: TGTGCCAGCAGTCCACCTAGCGGGATCTCCTACGAGCAGTACTTC. This gives the protein CASSPPSGISYEQYF. Full variable domain (outside the CDR3, taken from reference TRBV28 and TRBJ2-7): DVKVTQSSRYLVKRTGEKVFLECVQDMDHENMFWYRQDPGLGLRLIYFSYDVKMKEKGDIPEGYSVSREKKERFSLILESASTNQTSMYLCASSPPSGISYEQYFGPGTRLTVT.

V is TRBV6-4 and J is TRBJ2-7, with 8 bases that match TRBD2. In germline, CDR1 is MRHNA, CDR2 SNTAGT. The CDR3 runs to 16 residues. Trimming removed 0 bases from V and 7 bases from J; junction bases left unmatched: 11. CDR3 nucleotides: TGTGCCAGCAGTGACTCGAAGGTTAGCGGGACGCTGGAGCAGTACTTC. Its protein product is CASSDSKVSGTLEQYF.

The chain recombines TRBV5-1 with TRBJ1-1, with D maybe TRBD1 (5 bases). Germline V gene lookup returns CDR1 SGHRS and CDR2 YFSETQ. Trimming stripped 1 base from V and 4 bases from J, with 8 bases between. This CDR3 comprises 13 residues. The CDR3 reads CASSLTGTTEAFF. The CDR3 region has the DNA TGCGCCAGCAGCTTGACGGGGACCACTGAAGCTTTCTTT.

The chain uses TRBV4-1 and TRBJ2-7, with 11 bases matching TRBD2. Looked up from germline, CDR1 is MGHRA and CDR2 is YSYEKL. This CDR3 region has 15 residues. J gave up 1 base and V 4 bases, and 3 bases lay outside the gene matches. The CDR3 reads CASSPLAGESYEQYF. As DNA, the CDR3 is TGCGCCAGCAGCCCACTAGCGGGAGAATCCTACGAGCAGTACTTC.

The chain combines TRBV7-9 with TRBJ1-1, with unresolved D. The CDR3 runs to 12 residues. Trimming took off 5 bases at V and 4 bases at J, with 8 bases between the two ends. Per the germline V gene, CDR1 is SEHNR and CDR2 is FQNEAQ (reference sequence). The CDR3 nucleotides are TGTGCCAGCAGCCTGGATCGCACTGAAGCTTTCTTT. This codes for CASSLDRTEAFF.

By share of the sample, this clone is medium-sized (0.01 to 0.1%). The CDR3 loop reads CASSQRSGEGFYGYTF. CDR3 bases: TGCGCCAGCAGCCAGCGGAGCGGGGAGGGATTTTATGGCTACACCTTC. The genes are TRBV5-1 and TRBJ1-2; unclear D gene. Germline CDR1 SGHRS, CDR2 YFSETQ. The V end lost 4 bases, the J end lost 5 bases, and 21 bases lay between the germline ends. The CDR3 runs to 16 residues.

CDR3 in amino acids: CAWSWGLGDNEQFF. The CDR3 bases are TGTGCCTGGAGTTGGGGTCTAGGGGACAATGAGCAGTTCTTC. The V call is TRBV30, the J call TRBJ2-1; the D gene is possibly TRBD1 (5 bases). The germline CDR1 and CDR2 sequences are GTSNPN and SVGIG (reference sequence). Trimming cost V 2 bases and J 5 bases, with 13 bases left between them. There are 14 residues in the CDR3. Together with reference TRBV30 and TRBJ2-1, the CDR3 gives the full variable domain: SQTIHQWPATLVQPVGSPLSLECTVEGTSNPNLYWYRQAAGRGLQLLFYSVGIGQISSEVPQNLSASRPQDRQFILSSKKLLLSDSGFYLCAWSWGLGDNEQFFGPGTRLTVL.

J is TRBJ2-5 and V is TRBV7-9; 13 nucleotides line up with TRBD2. Germline V gene data show CDR1 as SEHNR and CDR2 as FQNEAQ (reference sequence). This CDR3 spans 15 amino acids. V gave up 5 bases and J gave up 2 bases; unmatched junction bases: 2. The CDR3 here is CASSMGLAGQETQYF. In nucleotides, the CDR3 is TGTGCCAGCAGCATGGGACTAGCGGGACAAGAGACCCAGTACTTC.

V and J are TRBV9 and TRBJ2-7; perhaps TRBD1 as D (6 bases). With 4 bases removed from V and 2 bases from J, the gap between germline ends came to 13 bases. Per the germline V gene, CDR1 is SGDLS and CDR2 is YYNGEE. The CDR3 runs 14 residues. CDR3 nucleotide sequence: TGTGCCAGCAGCAAGACAGGCGCAGCCTACGAGCAGTACTTC. It is translated as CASSKTGAAYEQYF.

The chain employs TRBV28 and TRBJ2-1; D might be TRBD1 (6 bases). CDR1 and CDR2 from the germline V gene are MDHEN and SYDVKM. This CDR3 has 13 residues. V dropped 5 bases and J dropped 8 bases, with 13 bases sitting between them. CDR3 coding DNA: TGTGCCAGCAGTGTGGGGGCTGGGGATGAGCAGTTCTTC. It specifies CASSVGAGDEQFF. Full variable domain (rest looked up from reference TRBV28 and TRBJ2-1): DVKVTQSSRYLVKRTGEKVFLECVQDMDHENMFWYRQDPGLGLRLIYFSYDVKMKEKGDIPEGYSVSREKKERFSLILESASTNQTSMYLCASSVGAGDEQFFGPGTRLTVL.